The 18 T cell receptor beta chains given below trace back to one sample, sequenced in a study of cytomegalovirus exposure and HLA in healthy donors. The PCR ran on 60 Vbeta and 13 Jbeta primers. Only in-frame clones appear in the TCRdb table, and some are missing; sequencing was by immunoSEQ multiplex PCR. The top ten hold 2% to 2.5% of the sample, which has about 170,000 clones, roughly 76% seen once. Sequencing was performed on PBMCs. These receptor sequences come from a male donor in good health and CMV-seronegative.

The CDR3 region has the DNA TGCGCCAGCAGCCAAGAGATTTCCCGCGGGGGGGAAAAACTGTTTTTT. It specifies CASSQEISRGGEKLFF. The rearrangement links TRBV4-3 to TRBJ1-4; TRBD1 is a possible D gene (5 bases). From germline, CDR1 is LGHNA and CDR2 YSLEER. The CDR3 consists of 16 residues. Trimming shortened V by 0 bases and J by 8 bases, and 16 bases separated the two germline ends.

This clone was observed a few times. This CDR3 reads CAWSEQGGTEAFF. The CDR3 DNA sequence: TGTGCCTGGAGTGAACAGGGTGGCACTGAAGCTTTCTTT. V is TRBV30 and J is TRBJ1-1; tentatively, D is TRBD1 (6 bases). Germline lookup yields CDR1 GTSNPN and CDR2 SVGIG (reference sequence). The CDR3 is made up of 13 amino acids. The germline V and J ends were trimmed by 1 base and 4 bases, with 10 bases remaining between them.

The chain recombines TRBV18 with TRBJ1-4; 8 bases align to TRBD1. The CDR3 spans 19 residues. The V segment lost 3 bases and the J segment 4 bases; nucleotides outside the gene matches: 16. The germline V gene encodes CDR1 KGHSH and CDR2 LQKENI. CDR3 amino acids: CASSPHPGQGHARNEKLFF. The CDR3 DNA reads TGTGCCAGCTCACCCCACCCTGGACAGGGACACGCGCGTAATGAAAAACTGTTTTTT.

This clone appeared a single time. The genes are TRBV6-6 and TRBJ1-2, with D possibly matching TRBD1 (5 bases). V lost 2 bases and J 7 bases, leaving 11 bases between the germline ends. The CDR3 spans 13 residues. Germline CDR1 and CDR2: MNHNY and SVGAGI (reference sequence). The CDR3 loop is CASSYLTDSGYTF. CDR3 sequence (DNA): TGTGCCAGCAGTTACCTGACAGATTCTGGCTACACCTTC.

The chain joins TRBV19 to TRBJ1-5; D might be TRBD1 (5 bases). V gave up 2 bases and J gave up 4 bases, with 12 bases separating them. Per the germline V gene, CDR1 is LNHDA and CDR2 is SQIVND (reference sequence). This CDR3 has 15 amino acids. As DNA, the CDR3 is TGTGCCAGTAGTATAATTCAGGGAAATAATCAGCCCCAGCATTTT. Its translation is CASSIIQGNNQPQHF.

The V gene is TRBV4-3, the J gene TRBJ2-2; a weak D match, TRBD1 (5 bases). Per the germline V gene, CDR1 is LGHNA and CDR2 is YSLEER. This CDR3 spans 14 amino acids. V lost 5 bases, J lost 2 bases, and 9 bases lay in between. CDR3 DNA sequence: TGCGCCAGCAGCTTACAGGAAAACACCGGGGAGCTGTTTTTT. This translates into CASSLQENTGELFF.

The CDR3: CASSSGLTPEQFF. CDR3 in DNA: TGTGCCAGCAGCTCAGGACTCACCCCGGAGCAGTTCTTC. V is TRBV11-2 and J is TRBJ2-1; weak D call: TRBD2 (5 bases). The V end was cut by 4 bases, the J end by 10 bases, with 14 bases between. This CDR3 contains 13 residues. Germline V gives CDR1 SGHAT, CDR2 FQNNGV.

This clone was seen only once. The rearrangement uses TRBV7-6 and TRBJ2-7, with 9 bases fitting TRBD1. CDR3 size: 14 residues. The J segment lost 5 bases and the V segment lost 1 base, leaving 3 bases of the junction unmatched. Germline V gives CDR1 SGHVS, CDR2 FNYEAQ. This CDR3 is CASSLGQGVHEQYF. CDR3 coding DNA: TGTGCCAGCAGCTTAGGACAGGGGGTCCACGAGCAGTACTTC. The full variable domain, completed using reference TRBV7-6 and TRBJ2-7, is GAGVSQSPRYKVTKRGQDVALRCDPISGHVSLYWYRQALGQGPEFLTYFNYEAQQDKSGLPNDRFSAERPEGSISTLTIQRTEQRDSAMYRCASSLGQGVHEQYFGPGTRLTVT.

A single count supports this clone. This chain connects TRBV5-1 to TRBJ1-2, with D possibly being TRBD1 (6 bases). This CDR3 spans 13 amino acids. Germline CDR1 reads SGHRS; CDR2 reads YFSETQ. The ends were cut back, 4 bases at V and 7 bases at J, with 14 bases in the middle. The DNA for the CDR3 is TGCGCCAGCAGCACCGGACAGAAGGGTGGCTACACCTTC. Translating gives CASSTGQKGGYTF. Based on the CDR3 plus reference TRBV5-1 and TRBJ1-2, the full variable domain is KAGVTQTPRYLIKTRGQQVTLSCSPISGHRSVSWYQQTPGQGLQFLFEYFSETQRNKGNFPGRFSGRQFSNSRSEMNVSTLELGDSALYLCASSTGQKGGYTFGSGTRLTVV.

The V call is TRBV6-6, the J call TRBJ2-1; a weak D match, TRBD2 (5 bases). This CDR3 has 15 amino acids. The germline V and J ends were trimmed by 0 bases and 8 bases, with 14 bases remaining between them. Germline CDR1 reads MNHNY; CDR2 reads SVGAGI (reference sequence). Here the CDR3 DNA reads TGTGCCAGCAGTTACTCGAGGAAGGCGGGCGATGAGCAGTTCTTC. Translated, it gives CASSYSRKAGDEQFF.

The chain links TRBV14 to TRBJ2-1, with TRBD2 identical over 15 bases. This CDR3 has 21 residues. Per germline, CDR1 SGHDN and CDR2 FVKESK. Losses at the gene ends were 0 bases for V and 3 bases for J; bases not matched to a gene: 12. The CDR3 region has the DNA TGTGCCAGCAGCCAAGATTCCTCCGGGACTAGCGGGGGGCCCTACTACAATGAGCAGTTCTTC. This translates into CASSQDSSGTSGGPYYNEQFF.

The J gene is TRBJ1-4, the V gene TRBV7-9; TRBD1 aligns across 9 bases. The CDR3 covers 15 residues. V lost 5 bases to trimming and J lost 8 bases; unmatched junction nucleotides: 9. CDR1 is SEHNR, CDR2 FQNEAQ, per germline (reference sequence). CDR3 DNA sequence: TGTGCCAGCAGCCCCGGACAGGGGCGGGTAGAAAAACTGTTTTTT. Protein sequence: CASSPGQGRVEKLFF.

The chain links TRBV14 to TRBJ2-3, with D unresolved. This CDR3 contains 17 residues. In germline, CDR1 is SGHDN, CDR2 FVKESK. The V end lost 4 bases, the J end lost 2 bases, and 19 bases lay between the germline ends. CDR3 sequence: CASSLPLGPVATDTQYF. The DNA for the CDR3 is TGTGCCAGCAGCCTACCCCTGGGCCCGGTGGCCACAGATACGCAGTATTTT.

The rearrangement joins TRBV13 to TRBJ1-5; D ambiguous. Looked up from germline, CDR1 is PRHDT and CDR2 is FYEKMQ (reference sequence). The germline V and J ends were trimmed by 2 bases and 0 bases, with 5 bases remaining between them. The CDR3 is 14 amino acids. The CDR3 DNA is TGTGCCAGCAGCTTACGGTATAGCAATCAGCCCCAGCATTTT. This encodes CASSLRYSNQPQHF. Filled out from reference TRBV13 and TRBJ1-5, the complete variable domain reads AAGVIQSPRHLIKEKRETATLKCYPIPRHDTVYWYQQGPGQDPQFLISFYEKMQSDKGSIPDRFSAQQFSDYHSELNMSSLELGDSALYFCASSLRYSNQPQHFGDGTRLSIL.

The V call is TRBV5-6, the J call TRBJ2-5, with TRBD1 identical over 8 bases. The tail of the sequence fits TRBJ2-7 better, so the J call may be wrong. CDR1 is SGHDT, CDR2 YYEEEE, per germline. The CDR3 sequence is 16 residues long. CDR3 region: CASTLSAGQASYEQYF. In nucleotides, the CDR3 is TGTGCCAGCACCCTATCGGCGGGACAGGCCTCCTACGAGCAGTACTTC.

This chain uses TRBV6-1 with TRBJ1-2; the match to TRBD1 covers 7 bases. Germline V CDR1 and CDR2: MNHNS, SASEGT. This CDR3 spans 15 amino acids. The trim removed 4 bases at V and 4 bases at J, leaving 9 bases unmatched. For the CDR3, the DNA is TGTGCCAGCAGTGCGGCCGACAGGGTAGGCTATGGCTACACCTTC. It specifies CASSAADRVGYGYTF.

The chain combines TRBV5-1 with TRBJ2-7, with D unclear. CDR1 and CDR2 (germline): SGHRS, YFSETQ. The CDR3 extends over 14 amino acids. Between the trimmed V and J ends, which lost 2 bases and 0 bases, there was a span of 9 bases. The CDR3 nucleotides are TGCGCCAGCAGCTTTTCTGGCAGCTCCTACGAGCAGTACTTC. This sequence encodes CASSFSGSSYEQYF.

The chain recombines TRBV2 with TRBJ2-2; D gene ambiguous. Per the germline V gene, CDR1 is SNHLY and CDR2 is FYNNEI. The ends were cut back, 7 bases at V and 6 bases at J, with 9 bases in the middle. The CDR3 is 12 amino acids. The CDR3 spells CASTRVSGELFF. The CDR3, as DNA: TGTGCCAGCACTCGGGTTTCCGGGGAGCTGTTTTTT.